What follows describes a single T cell receptor (beta chain). This entry comes from a study of blood T cell repertoires in COVID-19. Trimming pared 5 bases from V and 7 bases from J, leaving 17 bases between. The CDR3 contains 14 residues. Per germline, CDR1 SGHTA and CDR2 FQGTGA. Some clones are missing from TCRdb's copy, which holds only in-frame ones; the method was immunoSEQ multiplex PCR. The repertoire holds almost 250,000 clones, with about 89% as singletons. Participant age was roughly 18 to 90 years, and participants resided in roughly 24 US areas. Cohort allocation depended upon clinical history that participants reported. Cohort 3 recovered donors had two negative PCRs, clearance, or symptom resolution.

The source of this sequence is a woman aged 25 to 39 who had recovered from COVID-19. This sequence joins TRBV7-3 and TRBJ2-5, with D maybe TRBD1 (6 bases). The sequenced material came from PBMCs or T cells enriched from blood (not recorded which). For the CDR3, the DNA is TGTGCCAGCAGCCTCGATGGGGGCACGGGGACCCAGTACTTC. Amino acids: CASSLDGGTGTQYF.